Sequencing of this T cell receptor (beta chain) was carried out in a study of shared clonotypes between healthy human individuals. DNA input for the unsorted PBMC replicate PCRs was roughly 300 ng, some 31,000 T cell genomes. In the authors' methods: In the immunoSEQ data, sequences were junction-only and lacked quality scores, so filtering differed. This table comes from immunoSEQ multiplex PCR, and its TCRdb copy is limited to in-frame clones, with some not included. V and J calls and clone size come straight from that table; D and trimming were deduced from the DNA. The sample contains about 450,000 clones, 79% of which appear only once. Healthy and HIV-negative, the adult donors had no recent acute infections or vaccinations. With 6 bases removed from V and 8 bases from J, the gap between germline ends came to 22 bases. The CDR3 covers 15 residues. The germline V gene has CDR1 MDHEN and CDR2 SYDVKM.

The V gene is TRBV28, the J gene TRBJ1-2; tentative D call: TRBD1 (6 bases). Sequencing was carried out using PBMCs. The receptor was derived from a woman aged 40-49 years in good health. Some clones in this sample may be carry-over from other donors' samples. The CDR3 spells CASRLPEGGWNGYTF. The CDR3 DNA is TGTGCCAGCAGACTACCGGAGGGGGGATGGAACGGCTACACCTTC.